The following is a TCR beta chain sequence with its context. The specificity of this receptor is unknown. No much larger clone is present one base from it, and per-base qualities are unavailable. In total, approximately 610 healthy bone marrow donors made up the cohort. Cohort members were all nominally healthy when sampled, although unrecorded immune exposures were likely present. The donor tested CMV seronegative and was one of the 352 seronegative cohort members. Each donor provided a peripheral blood sample, and peripheral blood mononuclear cells were used for TCR beta sequencing. The Qiagen DNeasy Blood Extraction Kit was used to extract genomic DNA from the blood cell samples. The sample comes from a study of cytomegalovirus exposure and HLA in healthy donors (dated by TCRdb to the late 2010s). Background for the entire study: An earlier analysis of approximately 640 of the donors reported 250 to 300 Gb of sequence data and some 120 million unique TCR beta sequences from about 179 million T cells. An early release that covered about 600 HLA-typed donors contained approximately 320 gigabases of sequencing data and around 85 million unique TCR sequences. Among the roughly 390 genotyped donors, about 83% belonged to the genetic ancestry cluster associated with self-reported Caucasian donors. The study aimed to test whether cataloging public T cell receptors could reveal signatures of past pathogen exposure. The study profiled the T cell repertoires of fewer than 850 subjects by immunosequencing and related them to cytomegalovirus serostatus. Besides the first cohort of around 700 subjects, a separate validation cohort made up of 120 different subjects was used. To predict cytomegalovirus infection status, the study brought together high-throughput TCR immunosequencing, statistical association of individual TCRs with disease status, and machine learning. A later analysis re-examined previously published TCR beta repertoires from 600 to 700 donors and added high-resolution HLA genotyping to investigate patterns of TCR occurrence. In the later analysis, no new phenotypic data were used to find candidate immune exposures; instead, reliance was placed on TCR beta sequences and their occurrence across donors. An earlier analysis of approximately 640 of the donors applied high-throughput TCR beta sequencing to assess whether each TCR beta V gene segment acted as functional or pseudogenic. Donor age, sex, ethnicity and CMV serostatus were compiled alongside the repertoire data. In a later genetic analysis, genome-wide SNP genotypes for about 65% of the roughly 700 donors were used, and that subset was treated as a discovery cohort. All discovery cohort repertoires had been generated on a single sequencing platform. HLA typing included class I and class II loci at four-digit resolution. The number of donors typed differed by locus, with roughly 620-630 for A, B, C, DRB1 and DQB1, more than 500 for DQA1, over 600 for DPA1, and approximately 470 for DPB1. A handful of DR-DQ haplotypes were handled as single units for association and clustering because linkage in the cohort was strong. On average, around 240,000 unique TCR beta nucleotide sequences were sequenced per donor among several hundred genotyped donors of the cohort, with 15% to 20% of those sequences being non-productive.

Study-wide conclusions, independent of this receptor: Immune exposure information for the cohort was limited to CMV serostatus. The sequencing pipeline was judged likely to have produced a cluster of highly shared sequence variants as a technical artifact. Over 15 rarely observed V segments, including chromosome 9 orphons, were excluded from the earlier analysis of 550 to 700 of the donors because counts were too low. Broadly in line with IMGT annotations, most TCR beta V segments showed up in productive rearrangements about 90% or about 30% of the time in an earlier analysis of around 550 of the donors. In the study, about 150 TCR beta chains were listed as associated with cytomegalovirus. Linkage disequilibrium might explain the correlated functional status among segregating V segments, but an unknown experimental factor could not be excluded. A later analysis associated 16,951 TCR beta sequences with specific HLA alleles at a false discovery rate of 0.05. V-gene and J-gene trimming of TCR beta chains was associated with a missense DCLRE1C variant in a later genetic analysis, and the association was replicated in an independent cohort. According to a later genetic analysis, donors in an Asian-associated ancestry cluster had fewer N-insertions in productive TCRs than the approximately 710-donor mean. A later analysis found that HLA-associated TCR beta chains were more clonally expanded and had lower generation probabilities than equally common non-associated chains. Only TCR beta chains were sequenced in this cohort, and the absence of alpha or paired-chain data limited detectable features. Because HLA typing was missing for some donors at each locus, association tests included only the typed subset. Most CMV-associated TCR beta chains appeared to be HLA-restricted in a later analysis, and the HLA associations seemed to be driven largely by CMV exposure. The presence/absence analyses assumed that sequencing depth was roughly uniform across donors, and that assumption may not be true. In both the original and validation cohorts, the classifier was reported to diagnose cytomegalovirus status with high specificity and sensitivity. In a later analysis, several top co-occurrence clusters were reported to appear linked to parvovirus B19, influenza, CMV and Epstein-Barr virus. A few of the identified cytomegalovirus-associated TCR beta chains were confirmed in vitro to be specific for cytomegalovirus antigens. According to a later analysis, TCR association rates differed among HLA loci, with DRB1 alleles showing the most associated TCRs and HLA-C alleles showing the fewest. The authors suggested that the approach could potentially be extended to other disease states and immunological phenotypes. Most TCR sequences were observed very rarely across donors, whereas some public TCRs were present in many individuals. When HLA alleles, especially DR and DQ, strongly co-occurred, TCR associations were difficult to assign to individual alleles. A further reported finding was that TCR beta sequences accurately predicted the HLA-A and HLA-B alleles for most subjects in the first cohort. The 87-base-pair reads could not distinguish some IMGT-functional V segments, including TRBV6-2 and TRBV6-3, so those segments were excluded.

CDR1 MNHNY and CDR2 SVGAGI are derived from the germline V gene (reference sequence). Counted from cysteine to phenylalanine, this CDR3 has 12 amino acids. The CDR3 DNA has 36 bases and is translated from base 1. The V and J ends are trimmed by 6 bases and 5 bases, leaving 7 bases between them. Preparation of the library involved the immunoSEQ multiplex PCR assay. A mixture of 60 forward primers for TCR Vbeta segments and 13 reverse primers for TCR Jbeta segments was used in the multiplex PCR. The CDR3 region of rearranged TCR beta genes was amplified from genomic DNA with a multiplex PCR assay. The Illumina HiSeq System was used to sequence the amplified TCR beta libraries as 87-base-pair reads. The paper's data handling went like this. A later analysis counted around 72 million unique TCR beta chains across the 666 repertoires, and roughly 11 million of these chains were shared by at least two donors. Raw reads were error-corrected and collapsed into unique sequences with a nearest-neighbor algorithm that merged closely related sequences to remove PCR and sequencing errors. CDR3 sequences were aligned to IMGT reference sequences to assign V, D and J gene segments. Each retained sequence needed at least a six-nucleotide match to both a V gene segment and a J gene segment. Rearrangements were called productive when the CDR3 lacked stop codons and stayed in frame with V and J; all others were non-productive. Following IMGT convention, CDR3 was defined as the stretch from the second conserved V-encoded cysteine up to the conserved J-encoded phenylalanine. Sequences without an unambiguous match to a single V gene segment were excluded from the earlier analysis of 500 to 700 of the donors. An earlier analysis of about 600 of the donors called V segments functional above 56.7% productive rearrangements and segregating when the between-donor standard deviation exceeded 5%. A statistical classification framework was built to diagnose cytomegalovirus status from the catalog of TCR beta chain sequences. In a later analysis, TCR nucleotide sequences were compared against IMGT/GENE-DB human TR gene sequences so that V and J genes could be assigned. In a later analysis, CDR3 sequences and most-parsimonious VDJ recombination scenarios were assigned using the TCRdist pipeline. In a later analysis, each TCR beta chain was defined by its CDR3 amino acid sequence together with its V-gene family, and reads lacking a unique V-gene family were excluded. To address suspected cross-contamination and a sequencing artifact, a later analysis removed some 620 highly shared, low-generation-probability nucleotide sequences. In a later analysis, a clonal expansion index for each public chain was calculated from normalized within-repertoire ranks of inferred template counts. A later analysis computed generation probabilities with a VDJ recombination model fitted to out-of-frame rearrangements, and checked the results against IGoR. In a later analysis, hypergeometric tests were used to score TCR-TCR, TCR-HLA and TCR-CMV co-occurrence, with a repertoire-size bias correction applied to TCR pairs. To estimate false discovery rates, a later analysis permuted the HLA or CMV assignments 20 times. In a later analysis, co-occurring TCRs were grouped with DBSCAN, and TCRdist sequence similarity was added when clustering was performed within HLA-allele-positive subsets. Co-occurrence clustering excluded repertoires with fewer than 30,000 or more than 120,000 public chains, plus five with anomalous nucleotide sharing. Entries here come from immuneACCESS through TCRdb and include only in-frame sequences with V and J called. Some clones fail to appear in such tables; in the studies checked, an unresolved V gene covers under half of the shortfall, and the cause of the remainder is unknown. That table supplies the V and J calls and clone size; D and trimming were determined from the DNA. Here the sample has some 140,000 clones; 79% occur a single time. The ten largest clones take up approximately 1% of the sample.

Input material: PBMCs. This clonotype originated in a man aged 18 to 29 in good health and CMV-seronegative. The rearrangement joined TRBV6-6 to TRBJ2-2; no D gene is confidently identified. CDR3 loop: CASSFSTGELFF. The sequence in DNA is TGTGCCAGCAGCTTCTCTACCGGGGAGCTGTTTTTT.